The clone carrying this TCR beta chain was seen repeatedly, ten times or more. As yet, its antigen is unknown. This specimen belongs to a study of T cells after yellow fever vaccination. Whole-study results and caveats: Reappearance after the booster was observed for most primary-vaccination clones (about 96% CD4, about 91% CD8).

5'RACE template switching added a universal primer site and UMIs to TCR cDNA. From the 5' RACE reads, TCRdb called clonotypes with MiXCR, one entry per CDR3 protein. The table has fewer than 150,000 distinct CDR3 sequences, approximately 7.1% seen once. Germline assignment: CDR1 SGHTA and CDR2 FQGNSA. Unmatched junction bases numbered 11, after V lost 7 bases and J lost 1 base. The CDR3 has 16 amino acids. The TCR was taken from a man aged 18-30 years who received the YFV17D yellow fever vaccine. This chain uses TRBV7-2 with TRBJ2-3; TRBD2 matches at 7 bases. The sequencing here drew on CD4+ T cells sorted from PBMCs, taken approximately 40 days after the first yellow fever vaccination. The CDR3 bases are TGTGCCAGCAACAAAGTGAGCGGGGTTGGCACAGATACGCAGTATTTT. As protein: CASNKVSGVGTDTQYF.